This T cell receptor beta chain was sequenced in a study of Graves' ophthalmopathy and Graves' hyperthyroidism. The study's findings and limits: Ophthalmopathy versus stable hyperthyroidism: 13-signature model gave roughly 88% sensitivity, 70% to 83% specificity. Most expanded clonotypes in thyroid above 0.001 frequency also showed up in blood.

Comments on this clonotype: Antigen specificity is unknown.

RNA transcripts were the template, and TCR beta CDR3 regions were amplified from them. Investigators did first-round RT-PCR with HTBI primers, then second-round multiplex PCR. TCRdb called the multiplex PCR reads again in MiXCR, with one record for every CDR3 protein. In the table there are around 590,000 distinct CDR3 sequences, 39% of which are singletons. Clinical symptoms, serum thyroxine, TRAb, thyroid ultrasound and orbital computed tomography formed the basis of diagnosis. This receptor was obtained from an adult man with Graves' hyperthyroidism. The sequenced sample consisted of peripheral blood or thyroid tissue (not recorded which).

In nucleotides, the CDR3 is TGTGCCAGCAGTTATCTAGGCAGGGGACAAGAGACCCAGTACTTC. Amino acids: CASSYLGRGQETQYF. The gene calls are TRBV6-5 and TRBJ2-5; D perhaps matches TRBD1 (6 bases). The CDR3 loop spans 15 amino acids. Germline lookup yields CDR1 MNHEY and CDR2 SVGAGI. V was pared by 3 bases and J by 2 bases, with 13 bases between.